The present T cell receptor beta chain was sequenced within a study of shared clonotypes between healthy human individuals. Study results and caveats: Sharing across a few donors was seen in 5% to 5.5% of naive CD4 clonotypes.

As regards this clone: Its target is not known.

Caucasian adults residing in Nashville, Tennessee made up all the donors. Germline CDR1 is SGHRS and CDR2 is YFSETQ. The trim removed 4 bases at V and 2 bases at J, leaving 4 bases unmatched. CDR3 size: 14 residues. This was a deep-level run. Assay used: immunoSEQ multiplex PCR; TCRdb lists only in-frame clones, some missing. The top ten clones hold 0.37% of a sample with roughly 2.2 million clones, just under 95% of them seen once. The chain is built from TRBV5-1 and TRBJ2-3; 7 bases align to TRBD1. The sequenced sample was naive CD4+ T cells from PBMCs. Documented subset: CD45RA+ positively selected. The clonotype originates from a man younger than 35 in good health. Some clones in this sample may be carry-over from other donors' samples. CDR3 nucleotide sequence: TGCGCCAGCAGCCCAGGGGGTACCACAGATACGCAGTATTTT. Its translation is CASSPGGTTDTQYF.